These T cell receptor beta chains were read from a single sample in a study of radiation and T cells in renal cell carcinoma. TCRdb keeps only in-frame clones here, not all; method: immunoSEQ multiplex PCR. The repertoire holds 100,000 to 150,000 clones, 88% seen once, with over 4.5% in the top ten. This specimen was blood, taken from a patient whose treatment included radiotherapy and nephrectomy. These receptor sequences come from a woman aged 70-85 years with renal cell carcinoma. The CDR3 runs from the conserved cysteine through the conserved F or W. A D gene is named only where the DNA matches it firmly. Some rows have no size entry. The others give once, few or many, or a class for an expanded clone.

V: TRBV5-6; D: TRBD2; size: -; J: TRBJ2-7; CDR3: CASRPPGLAGVNYEQYF; DNA: TGTGCCAGCAGACCGCCGGGACTAGCGGGGGTGAACTACGAGCAGTACTTC
V: TRBV6-6; D: -; size: -; J: TRBJ1-5; CDR3: CASTGDGGNQPQHF; DNA: TGTGCCAGCACGGGGGACGGCGGCAATCAGCCCCAGCATTTT
V: TRBV29-1; D: -; size: few; J: TRBJ1-5; CDR3: CSVETGRGQPQHF; DNA: TGCAGCGTTGAAACGGGTCGCGGACAGCCCCAGCATTTT
V: TRBV29-1; D: TRBD2; size: -; J: TRBJ2-7; CDR3: CSALSGVRSYEQYF; DNA: TGCAGCGCCCTTAGCGGGGTCCGCTCCTACGAGCAGTACTTC
V: TRBV6-6; D: -; size: -; J: TRBJ2-1; CDR3: CAHQEGLSYNEQFF; DNA: TGTGCCCACCAGGAGGGCCTCTCCTACAATGAGCAGTTCTTC
V: TRBV28; D: TRBD1; size: -; J: TRBJ1-1; CDR3: CASSLGTGQMNTEAFF; DNA: TGTGCCAGCAGTCTTGGGACAGGGCAGATGAACACTGAAGCTTTCTTT
V: TRBV9; D: -; size: -; J: TRBJ2-1; CDR3: CASSGMWTTVLDEQFF; DNA: TGTGCCAGCAGCGGTATGTGGACTACCGTTCTGGATGAGCAGTTCTTC
V: TRBV6-6; D: TRBD1; size: -; J: TRBJ1-1; CDR3: CASTLGGTNTEAFF; DNA: TGTGCCAGCACCCTAGGGGGCACCAACACTGAAGCTTTCTTT
V: TRBV2; D: -; size: -; J: TRBJ1-5; CDR3: CASRNGRGGNQPQHF; DNA: TGTGCCAGCAGGAACGGTCGTGGTGGCAATCAGCCCCAGCATTTT
V: TRBV6-1; D: -; size: -; J: TRBJ2-6; CDR3: CASKPGSGANVLTF; DNA: TGTGCCAGCAAGCCGGGATCTGGGGCCAACGTCCTGACTTTC
V: TRBV6-5; D: -; size: -; J: TRBJ1-3; CDR3: CASSYGQGGNTIYF; DNA: TGTGCCAGCAGTTACGGGCAGGGTGGAAACACCATATATTTT
V: TRBV7-9; D: TRBD1; size: -; J: TRBJ1-5; CDR3: CASSFGAGGINQPQHF; DNA: TGTGCCAGCAGCTTCGGGGCAGGGGGGATCAATCAGCCCCAGCATTTT
V: TRBV7-3; D: TRBD1; size: -; J: TRBJ1-1; CDR3: CASSLDPFQGGTEAFF; DNA: TGTGCCAGCAGCTTAGACCCTTTTCAGGGGGGCACTGAAGCTTTCTTT
V: TRBV30; D: -; size: -; J: TRBJ2-7; CDR3: CAWRSLRDGEQYF; DNA: TGTGCCTGGCGGAGTTTAAGGGACGGCGAGCAGTACTTC
V: TRBV6-5; D: TRBD1; size: -; J: TRBJ2-7; CDR3: CASSSDRGYEQYF; DNA: TGTGCCAGCAGCTCGGACAGGGGTTACGAGCAGTACTTC
V: TRBV12-5; D: TRBD1; size: once; J: TRBJ2-1; CDR3: CASGRTGVNEQFF; DNA: TGTGCTAGTGGTAGGACAGGGGTCAATGAGCAGTTCTTC
V: TRBV7-8; D: -; size: -; J: TRBJ1-2; CDR3: CASSLGQKNYGYTF; DNA: TGTGCCAGCAGCTTAGGACAGAAGAACTATGGCTACACCTTC
V: TRBV6-1; D: TRBD1; size: -; J: TRBJ2-7; CDR3: CASSERQGAYEQYF; DNA: TGTGCCAGCAGTGAAAGGCAGGGGGCCTACGAGCAGTACTTC
V: TRBV19; D: TRBD1; size: -; J: TRBJ2-6; CDR3: CATQTGALSGANVLTF; DNA: TGTGCCACCCAGACAGGGGCCCTCTCTGGGGCCAACGTCCTGACTTTC
V: TRBV7-9; D: -; size: once; J: TRBJ1-4; CDR3: CASSLYSPNEKLFF; DNA: TGTGCCAGCAGCTTATACAGCCCTAATGAAAAACTGTTTTTT
V: TRBV7-8; D: TRBD2; size: -; J: TRBJ2-7; CDR3: CASSLAAGGFSYEQYF; DNA: TGTGCCAGCAGCTTAGCGGCGGGAGGGTTCTCCTACGAGCAGTACTTC
V: TRBV30; D: TRBD1; size: few; J: TRBJ1-1; CDR3: CAWRYGQGTEAFF; DNA: TGTGCCTGGAGATACGGACAGGGGACTGAAGCTTTCTTT
V: TRBV9; D: -; size: once; J: TRBJ2-5; CDR3: CASSVGQIQETQYF; DNA: TGTGCCAGCAGCGTAGGACAGATCCAAGAGACCCAGTACTTC
V: TRBV30; D: -; size: once; J: TRBJ2-7; CDR3: CAWSGGGQAYEQYF; DNA: TGTGCCTGGAGTGGGGGAGGACAGGCCTACGAGCAGTACTTC
V: TRBV28; D: -; size: -; J: TRBJ1-3; CDR3: CASSSLGRDSSGNTIYF; DNA: TGTGCCAGCAGTTCGCTAGGCCGAGACAGCTCTGGAAACACCATATATTTT
V: TRBV28; D: TRBD1; size: -; J: TRBJ1-2; CDR3: CASSSSGQGTHGYTF; DNA: TGTGCCAGCAGCTCCTCGGGACAGGGTACCCATGGCTACACCTTC
V: TRBV15; D: TRBD1; size: once; J: TRBJ2-7; CDR3: CATSRATGDYEQYF; DNA: TGTGCCACCAGCAGGGCGACAGGGGACTACGAGCAGTACTTC
V: TRBV28; D: TRBD1; size: -; J: TRBJ1-2; CDR3: CASSLPQTGVSYTF; DNA: TGTGCCAGCAGTTTACCACAGACAGGGGTTAGCTACACCTTC
V: TRBV6-1; D: -; size: few; J: TRBJ1-5; CDR3: CASVSWGNQPQHF; DNA: TGTGCCAGCGTTTCGTGGGGCAATCAGCCCCAGCATTTT
V: TRBV28; D: -; size: -; J: TRBJ1-4; CDR3: CASSSTGEKLFF; DNA: TGTGCCAGCAGCTCTACCGGGGAAAAACTGTTTTTT
V: TRBV28; D: TRBD1; size: -; J: TRBJ1-2; CDR3: CASRQGQGYGYTF; DNA: TGTGCCAGCAGACAAGGACAGGGATATGGCTACACCTTC
V: TRBV5-4; D: -; size: -; J: TRBJ2-7; CDR3: CASSQSTGYEQYF; DNA: TGTGCCAGCAGCCAGAGTACAGGCTACGAGCAGTACTTC
V: TRBV19; D: TRBD1; size: -; J: TRBJ2-2; CDR3: CASRRPVIGTGGNTGELFF; DNA: TGTGCCAGTCGGAGGCCCGTCATCGGGACAGGGGGCAACACCGGGGAGCTGTTTTTT
V: TRBV11-3; D: -; size: -; J: TRBJ2-1; CDR3: CASSLGGGNEQFF; DNA: TGTGCCAGCAGCTTAGGGGGCGGGAATGAGCAGTTCTTC
V: TRBV5-6; D: -; size: once; J: TRBJ2-1; CDR3: CASSFTGRNEQFF; DNA: TGTGCCAGCAGCTTTACCGGTAGGAATGAGCAGTTCTTC
V: TRBV29-1; D: -; size: -; J: TRBJ2-2; CDR3: CSVGGRVGTGELFF; DNA: TGCAGCGTTGGGGGCAGGGTGGGCACCGGGGAGCTGTTTTTT
V: TRBV7-3; D: TRBD2; size: -; J: TRBJ2-7; CDR3: CASSLGTSGAEQYF; DNA: TGTGCCAGCAGCTTGGGGACTAGCGGGGCCGAGCAGTACTTC
V: TRBV7-7; D: -; size: -; J: TRBJ1-1; CDR3: CASSPYRGRGTEAFF; DNA: TGTGCTAGCAGCCCCTATCGCGGGCGAGGCACTGAAGCTTTCTTT
V: TRBV2; D: -; size: few; J: TRBJ1-2; CDR3: CASSGNGGYTF; DNA: TGTGCCAGCAGTGGAAATGGTGGCTACACCTTC
V: TRBV2; D: -; size: -; J: TRBJ2-1; CDR3: CASSATSFEQFF; DNA: TGTGCCAGCAGCGCCACTAGCTTTGAGCAGTTCTTC
V: TRBV6-5; D: -; size: -; J: TRBJ1-3; CDR3: CASSHRQSSGNTIYF; DNA: TGTGCCAGCAGTCACAGGCAAAGCTCTGGAAACACCATATATTTT
V: TRBV28; D: -; size: -; J: TRBJ1-3; CDR3: CASSHNPAKPDNTIYF; DNA: TGTGCCAGCAGCCATAACCCCGCGAAGCCGGACAACACCATATATTTT
V: TRBV5-1; D: TRBD1; size: -; J: TRBJ1-1; CDR3: CASGQGGGVNTEAFF; DNA: TGCGCCAGCGGTCAGGGGGGCGGCGTGAACACTGAAGCTTTCTTT
V: TRBV4-2; D: -; size: -; J: TRBJ1-2; CDR3: CASSQAGDYGYTF; DNA: TGTGCCAGCAGCCAAGCGGGGGACTATGGCTACACCTTC
V: TRBV5-4; D: -; size: -; J: TRBJ1-1; CDR3: CASSLGAGLLNTEAFF; DNA: TGTGCCAGCAGCTTGGGGGCAGGACTCTTGAACACTGAAGCTTTCTTT
V: TRBV19; D: -; size: -; J: TRBJ2-5; CDR3: CASSPAGRETQYF; DNA: TGTGCCAGTAGTCCCGCGGGGCGGGAGACCCAGTACTTC
V: TRBV7-3; D: -; size: -; J: TRBJ2-1; CDR3: CASSSDGDNEQFF; DNA: TGTGCCAGCAGCTCGGACGGTGACAATGAGCAGTTCTTC
V: TRBV30; D: -; size: once; J: TRBJ1-3; CDR3: CAWSIGAANTIYF; DNA: TGTGCCTGGAGTATAGGGGCGGCAAACACCATATATTTT
V: TRBV14; D: TRBD2; size: -; J: TRBJ2-1; CDR3: CASSRQQNPGLAGPSSYNEQFF; DNA: TGTGCCAGCAGCCGCCAGCAAAATCCGGGACTAGCGGGGCCGAGCTCCTACAATGAGCAGTTCTTC
V: TRBV6-1; D: -; size: -; J: TRBJ1-5; CDR3: CASSPQAGRNQPQHF; DNA: TGTGCCAGCAGTCCCCAGGCCGGGAGGAATCAGCCCCAGCATTTT
V: TRBV19; D: TRBD1; size: -; J: TRBJ1-1; CDR3: CASSIFSGTGAEAFF; DNA: TGTGCCAGTAGTATATTTTCCGGGACAGGGGCTGAAGCTTTCTTT
V: TRBV28; D: -; size: -; J: TRBJ1-2; CDR3: CASSSLPQGQNYGYTF; DNA: TGTGCCAGCAGTTCCTTACCCCAGGGGCAGAACTATGGCTACACCTTC
V: TRBV19; D: TRBD1; size: -; J: TRBJ1-3; CDR3: CASSLQGSGNTIYF; DNA: TGTGCCAGTAGTCTACAGGGGTCTGGAAACACCATATATTTT
V: TRBV5-4; D: TRBD1; size: few; J: TRBJ2-1; CDR3: CASSGWDRGNNEQFF; DNA: TGTGCCAGCAGCGGATGGGACAGGGGTAATAATGAGCAGTTCTTC